This T cell receptor beta chain came from a study of T cells in Graves' hyperthyroidism and ophthalmopathy. Study results and caveats: Ophthalmopathy was model-predicted a median about six months pre-onset. Clonotypes that were expanded in thyroid above 0.001 mostly appeared in blood too.

In germline, CDR1 is MNHEY, CDR2 SMNVEV (reference sequence). The V end was cut by 3 bases, the J end by 0 bases, with 0 bases between. The length of the CDR3 is 13 residues. As regards this clonotype: Antigen unknown. This clone may be a read error of a much larger clone one base away. In this CDR3 the conserved last residue, phenylalanine or tryptophan, is missing, so a read error is likely.

There were TCR beta CDR3 regions amplified from RNA transcripts. First-round RT-PCR targeting the TCR CDR3 was performed with the HTBI primer set. TCRdb reprocessed the multiplex PCR reads with MiXCR, giving one entry per CDR3 protein. The sample has around 200,000 distinct CDR3 sequences; about a sixth are singletons. Patients aged 18 to 65 with hyperthyroidism were newly diagnosed, with duration under 2 months. Uncontrolled infection, other autoimmune disease, pregnancy or lactation excluded patients. The J gene is TRBJ1-6, the V gene TRBV27, with D hard to call. The sequenced sample consisted of blood. This TCR was recovered from a woman aged 50 to 65 with Graves' hyperthyroidism. CDR3 sequence: CASSFSYNSPLHL. DNA for the CDR3: TGTGCCAGCAGTTTCTCCTATAATTCACCCCTCCACCTT.